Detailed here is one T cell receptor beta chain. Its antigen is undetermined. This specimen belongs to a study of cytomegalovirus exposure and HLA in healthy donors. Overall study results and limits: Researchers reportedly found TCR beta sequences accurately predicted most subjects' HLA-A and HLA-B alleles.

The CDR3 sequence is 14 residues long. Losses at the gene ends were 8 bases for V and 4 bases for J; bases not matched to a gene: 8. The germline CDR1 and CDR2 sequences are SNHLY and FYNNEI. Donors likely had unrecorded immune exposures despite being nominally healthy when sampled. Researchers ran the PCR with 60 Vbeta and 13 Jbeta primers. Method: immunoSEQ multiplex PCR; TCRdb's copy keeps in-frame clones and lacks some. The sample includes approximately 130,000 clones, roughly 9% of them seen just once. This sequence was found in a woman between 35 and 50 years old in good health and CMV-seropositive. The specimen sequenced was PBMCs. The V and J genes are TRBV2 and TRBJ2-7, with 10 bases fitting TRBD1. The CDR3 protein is CASSWGQGPYEQYF. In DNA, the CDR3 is TGTGCCAGCTCATGGGGACAGGGGCCTTACGAGCAGTACTTC.